The 20 T cell receptor beta chains below come from one sample, sequenced in a study of blood T cell repertoires in COVID-19. Method: immunoSEQ multiplex PCR; TCRdb's copy keeps in-frame clones and lacks some. The repertoire holds about 110,000 clones, with around nine tenths as singletons. Sequencing input: peripheral blood. Source of these receptors: a woman under 40 with acute or convalescent COVID-19.

J is TRBJ1-6 and V is TRBV10-3; tentatively, D is TRBD1 (5 bases). V lost 0 bases and J 7 bases, leaving 13 bases between the germline ends. CDR1 and CDR2 from the germline V gene are ENHRY and SYGVKD. The CDR3 has 16 amino acids. Written as DNA, the CDR3 is TGTGCCATCAGTGAGTCGGGGGGGGGAGACAATTCACCCCTCCACTTT. Translation gives CAISESGGGDNSPLHF.

The chain carries TRBV28 and TRBJ2-1, with TRBD2 matching 9 bases. The CDR3 is 16 residues long. Germline CDR1 and CDR2: MDHEN and SYDVKM. The trim removed 5 bases at V and 8 bases at J, leaving 13 bases unmatched. The CDR3 sequence is CASSGSGGLGGDEQFF. DNA of the CDR3: TGTGCCAGCAGTGGCAGCGGGGGGTTGGGCGGAGATGAGCAGTTCTTC. Full variable domain (missing parts from reference TRBV28 and TRBJ2-1): DVKVTQSSRYLVKRTGEKVFLECVQDMDHENMFWYRQDPGLGLRLIYFSYDVKMKEKGDIPEGYSVSREKKERFSLILESASTNQTSMYLCASSGSGGLGGDEQFFGPGTRLTVL.

This sequence joins TRBV5-6 and TRBJ1-2, with D perhaps TRBD1 (5 bases). This CDR3 comprises 14 residues. V was clipped by 0 bases and J by 4 bases, with 10 bases between them. Germline loops: CDR1 SGHDT, CDR2 YYEEEE. CDR3 amino acids: CASSLGQFVYGYTF. The CDR3 coding sequence is TGTGCCAGCAGCTTGGGACAGTTCGTCTATGGCTACACCTTC.

V usage is TRBV7-3 and J usage is TRBJ1-6; D unresolved. The CDR3 is 13 amino acids. V lost 5 bases to trimming and J lost 9 bases, with 11 bases between them. CDR1 is SGHTA, CDR2 FQGTGA, per germline. CDR3 bases: TGTGCCAGCAGCGGAACGGCGGGTTCACCCCTCCACTTT. Translation gives CASSGTAGSPLHF.

The J gene is TRBJ2-1, the V gene TRBV7-9; 7 bases match TRBD2. The CDR3 consists of 16 residues. The J segment lost 9 bases and the V segment lost 1 base, leaving 12 bases of the junction unmatched. The germline V gene has CDR1 SEHNR and CDR2 FQNEAQ (reference sequence). The CDR3 region has the DNA TGTGCCAGCAGCTTAGAGGCGGGAGCCCCTTCTGGTGAGCAGTTCTTC. Its protein product is CASSLEAGAPSGEQFF.

J is TRBJ1-1 and V is TRBV29-1; TRBD1 matches 9 bases. The germline gives CDR1 SQVTM, CDR2 ANQGSEA. The CDR3 extends over 12 amino acids. Trimming removed 4 bases from V and 6 bases from J; junction bases left unmatched: 3. The CDR3 sequence: CSVGGQGPEAFF. CDR3 sequence (DNA): TGCAGCGTTGGCGGACAGGGGCCTGAAGCTTTCTTT.

This clone was seen a single time. The chain carries TRBV6-1 and TRBJ1-5; D perhaps matches TRBD1 (5 bases). The CDR3 is 15 amino acids. Germline assignment: CDR1 MNHNS and CDR2 SASEGT. Trimming took off 2 bases at V and 7 bases at J, with 15 bases between the two ends. Here the CDR3 DNA reads TGTGCCAGCAGTGAAAGGTGGCAGGGCGAACAGCCCCAGCATTTT. Protein: CASSERWQGEQPQHF.

The rearrangement links TRBV7-2 to TRBJ1-2; D unresolved. Trimming left V 3 bases short and J 0 bases short, with 2 bases between. The CDR3 loop spans 12 amino acids. Germline V gene sequence: CDR1 SGHTA, CDR2 FQGNSA. CDR3 protein: CASSFTNYGYTF. CDR3 in DNA: TGTGCCAGCAGCTTTACTAACTATGGCTACACCTTC.

The table lists this clone with a few counts. V and J are TRBV14 and TRBJ2-7; D is unresolved. The CDR3 runs 13 residues. The germline CDR1 and CDR2 sequences are SGHDN and FVKESK. Trimming took 8 bases from V and 2 from J, leaving 13 bases between them. CDR3 nucleotide sequence: TGTGCCAGCCGAGGCCCCCCAACCTACGAGCAGTACTTC. The encoded protein is CASRGPPTYEQYF.

The V and J genes are TRBV19 and TRBJ2-6; tentatively, D is TRBD2 (6 bases). The CDR3 consists of 16 residues. Trimming left V 1 base short and J 4 bases short, with 11 bases between. Germline CDR1 is LNHDA and CDR2 is SQIVND (reference sequence). The CDR3 sequence: CASSIGRATGANVLTF. The CDR3 DNA reads as TGTGCCAGTAGTATAGGGAGGGCAACCGGGGCCAACGTCCTGACTTTC. Full variable domain (missing parts from reference TRBV19 and TRBJ2-6): DGGITQSPKYLFRKEGQNVTLSCEQNLNHDAMYWYRQDPGQGLRLIYYSQIVNDFQKGDIAEGYSVSREKKESFPLTVTSAQKNPTAFYLCASSIGRATGANVLTFGAGSRLTVL.

V and J are TRBV20-1 and TRBJ1-1, with D possibly TRBD1 on 6 matching bases. V was pared by 7 bases and J by 6 bases, with 12 bases between. The CDR3 loop spans 11 amino acids. Germline V gene lookup returns CDR1 DFQATT and CDR2 SNEGSKA (reference sequence). CDR3 protein: CSGTEYSEAFF. The CDR3 DNA sequence: TGCAGTGGGACAGAATATTCTGAAGCTTTCTTT.

CDR3 sequence reads: CASTPISGGGSNQPQHF. CDR3 bases: TGTGCCAGTACCCCTATCTCGGGCGGAGGGAGCAATCAGCCCCAGCATTTT. The chain combines TRBV19 with TRBJ1-5; D is unclear. Looked up from germline, CDR1 is LNHDA and CDR2 is SQIVND (reference sequence). The ends were cut back, 7 bases at V and 1 base at J, with 20 bases in the middle. CDR3 length: 17 amino acids.

The rearrangement links TRBV9 to TRBJ1-3; D possibly corresponds to TRBD1 (6 bases). Looked up from germline, CDR1 is SGDLS and CDR2 is YYNGEE. Trimming pared 0 bases from V and 3 bases from J, leaving 13 bases between. The CDR3 length is 16 residues. CDR3 residues: CASSVATGGHGNTIYF. The CDR3 coding sequence is TGTGCCAGCAGCGTAGCTACGGGGGGCCATGGAAACACCATATATTTT.

The chain carries TRBV4-1 and TRBJ2-3, with 8 bases that match TRBD1. V was pared by 0 bases and J by 5 bases, with 4 bases of the junction left unmatched. The length of the CDR3 is 15 residues. Per the germline V gene, CDR1 is MGHRA and CDR2 is YSYEKL. As DNA, the CDR3 is TGCGCCAGCAGCCAAGACAGGACAGGGATAGATACGCAGTATTTT. This gives the protein CASSQDRTGIDTQYF.

The gene calls are TRBV12-5 and TRBJ1-5, with D possibly matching TRBD1 (6 bases). V was cut by 1 base and J by 6 bases, with 13 bases left in between. There are 15 residues in the CDR3. Germline V gene sequence: CDR1 LGHNT, CDR2 FRNRAP. CDR3: CASGLEGGHGQPQHF. The DNA for the CDR3 is TGTGCTAGTGGTTTGGAGGGGGGGCACGGTCAGCCCCAGCATTTT. Supplemented by reference TRBV12-5 and TRBJ1-5, the full variable domain reads DARVTQTPRHKVTEMGQEVTMRCQPILGHNTVFWYRQTMMQGLELLAYFRNRAPLDDSGMPKDRFSAEMPDATLATLKIQPSEPRDSAVYFCASGLEGGHGQPQHFGDGTRLSIL.

This rearrangement joins TRBV29-1 to TRBJ1-1; D might be TRBD1 (5 bases). CDR3 length: 12 residues. Per the germline V gene, CDR1 is SQVTM and CDR2 is ANQGSEA. The V gene lost 4 bases and the J gene lost 5 bases, with 11 bases spanning the gap. CDR3 region: CSVGGGETEAFF. Here the CDR3 DNA reads TGCAGCGTTGGGGGGGGTGAGACTGAAGCTTTCTTT.

The V and J genes are TRBV6-5 and TRBJ1-5; maybe TRBD1 (6 bases). The V end was cut by 5 bases, the J end by 2 bases, with 13 bases between. The CDR3 is 15 residues long. Looked up from germline, CDR1 is MNHEY and CDR2 is SVGAGI. CDR3 nucleotides: TGTGCCAGCAGTAGGACAGTCGGTCGCAATCAGCCCCAGCATTTT. Its protein product is CASSRTVGRNQPQHF.

The chain recombines TRBV9 with TRBJ2-2; 9 nucleotides line up with TRBD2. CDR1 and CDR2 from the germline V gene are SGDLS and YYNGEE. With V trimmed by 4 bases and J by 1 base, 8 bases remained unmatched. There are 17 residues in the CDR3. This chain's CDR3 is CASSSDKAGGNTGELFF. The CDR3 DNA follows: TGTGCCAGCAGCTCCGACAAAGCGGGAGGGAACACCGGGGAGCTGTTTTTT.

The chain couples TRBV30 to TRBJ2-1; weak D call: TRBD1 (6 bases). V was clipped by 0 bases and J by 3 bases, with 12 bases between them. The germline V gene has CDR1 GTSNPN and CDR2 SVGIG (reference sequence). The CDR3 runs 15 residues. CDR3 DNA sequence: TGTGCCTGGAGTGTACAGGGACACCACTACAATGAGCAGTTCTTC. Residues: CAWSVQGHHYNEQFF.

J is TRBJ2-3 and V is TRBV7-2; TRBD2 matches 9 bases. This CDR3 contains 16 residues. After removal of 5 bases from V and 4 bases from J, the junction contained 10 bases not matched to a gene. Germline V CDR1 and CDR2: SGHTA, FQGNSA. CDR3 in amino acids: CASSLTGAGGPDTQYF. The CDR3 DNA reads TGTGCCAGCAGCCTCACCGGGGCGGGAGGGCCAGATACGCAGTATTTT.